This is a list of T cell receptor beta chains from one sample in a study of Tregs in tolerant kidney transplant recipients. The method was immunoSEQ multiplex PCR; TCRdb's version includes in-frame clones alone and lacks a portion of them. The sample has around 98,000 clones, 90% to 95% seen once. This material consisted of CD4+ T cells from blood, taken before the transplant. The receptors stem from a human donor who received a combined kidney and bone marrow transplant. CDR3s include the opening cysteine and the closing phenylalanine or tryptophan.

CDR3aa | len | v_gene
CASSLTAFRESPLHF | 15 | TRBV14
CATSRSVQETQYF | 13 | TRBV15
CASSFLSGTGELFF | 14 | TRBV11-3
CASSSIFRQALRKTGELFF | 19 | TRBV5-6
CASTDPFGQGSTEAFF | 16 | TRBV19
CASSKGLSGSSYNEQFF | 17 | TRBV21-1
CASSEAGVGRAFF | 13 | TRBV6-1
CASGLAGYPYNEQFF | 15 | TRBV5-4
CASSHNRVHTDTQYF | 15 | TRBV4-3
CASRGGQAGELFF | 13 | TRBV6-1
CAWREAGGKTQYF | 13 | TRBV30
CASSAVNQPQHF | 12 | TRBV7-9
CASSLGGNYRDEKLFF | 16 | TRBV27
CSVTSEGADTQYF | 13 | TRBV29-1
CASSLAGGGLSIQYF | 15 | TRBV5-1
CASSWDRGWGTEAFF | 15 | TRBV7-2
CAFTSGSSYEQYF | 13 | TRBV7-9
CATSRATGSSGNTIYF | 16 | TRBV15
CASSYSTGAPYEQYF | 15 | TRBV6-5
CASRPDYGAGGLYEQYF | 17 | TRBV4-2
CASSLDGSGTDTQYF | 15 | TRBV11-3
CASSLETLANYGYTF | 15 | TRBV5-6
CASSLMLQGGFQETQYF | 17 | TRBV7-9
CASRNPQGNYGYTF | 14 | TRBV27
CASSPGLAEDTQYF | 14 | TRBV7-9
CASSFDRGDTEAFF | 14 | TRBV6-5
CASSQATSGGDEQFF | 15 | TRBV4-3
CASSQSSGSSTDTQYF | 16 | TRBV16
CASSMYRGSSGYTF | 14 | TRBV5-6
CASRRDRGFDEQFF | 14 | TRBV6-1
CASSQSTGPYTDTQYF | 16 | TRBV4-3
CASSLGGDQPQHF | 13 | TRBV25-1
CASSFRTWGHTDTQYF | 16 | TRBV7-2
CASSRPVRGLLSSYNEQFF | 19 | TRBV14
CASSSNDRGLWETQYF | 16 | TRBV6-5
CASSFFHEGSPLHF | 14 | TRBV7-9
CASSLVAGASTDTQYF | 16 | TRBV5-1
CASAQLNTGELFF | 13 | TRBV6-5
CANRGQGTADTQYF | 14 | TRBV10-3
CASRDRGGWGETQYF | 15 | TRBV6-5
CATSPNGQGADTQYF | 15 | TRBV2
CASSEGRVETQYF | 13 | TRBV6-1
CASQSGGWNTEAFF | 14 | TRBV7-2
CASNREGAYEQYF | 13 | TRBV5-1
CSVPPSGRSWETQYF | 15 | TRBV29-1
CAWSIGGAWETQYF | 14 | TRBV30
CASSIYRGQSKDEQFF | 16 | TRBV19
CASNRGKWYGYTF | 13 | TRBV6-6
CASNRGTGLFFDTQYF | 16 | TRBV11-2
CASSLVQGAYYGYTF | 15 | TRBV7-2
CASSLFPSPGQGTNEKLFF | 19 | TRBV28
CASEQGSIFEQYF | 13 | TRBV30
CASSFQREAAEQYF | 14 | TRBV7-2
CASSPGGGALYEQYF | 15 | TRBV7-2
CSVIKPRDRGPSSYEQYF | 18 | TRBV29-1
CASSLTKRGPSNQPQHF | 17 | TRBV11-3
CATGLVGLPDTQYF | 14 | TRBV10-3